This T cell receptor (beta chain) comes out of a study of T cell responses to AZD1222 COVID-19 vaccine. On this clone itself: Antigen unknown.

Assay used: immunoSEQ multiplex PCR; TCRdb lists only in-frame clones, some missing. The data show fewer than 150,000 clones, about 92% seen once. Study outcomes and limitations: Regions 160-218 and 743-854 dominated among vaccine-associated CD4 TCRs spanning spike. There were mostly white British donors and more females than males, and clonal diversity was possibly underestimated.

Analyses pooled second doses at about 4 or about 12 weeks. This clonotype originated in an adult who received the AZD1222 COVID-19 vaccine. Sequenced here: peripheral blood, sampled 28 days after the second AZD1222 dose.

The CDR3, as DNA: TGTGCCAGTAGCCGGGGCGGGTGGGAGACCCAGTACTTC. The encoded protein is CASSRGGWETQYF. The chain combines TRBV19 with TRBJ2-5; D tentatively fits TRBD1 or TRBD2 (5 bases each). V lost 6 bases and J lost 5, with 13 bases in between. The germline CDR1 and CDR2 sequences are LNHDA and SQIVND (reference sequence). This CDR3 has 13 residues.